The rows below give T cell receptor beta chains drawn from one sample of a study of T cell responses to AZD1222 COVID-19 vaccine. The assay was immunoSEQ multiplex PCR, and TCRdb's table has in-frame clones only and misses some. Found here are 70,000 to 95,000 clones, 91% of them singletons; the top ten hold about 8%. Material: peripheral blood, obtained 28 days after the second AZD1222 dose. The receptor source for this set is an adult who received the AZD1222 COVID-19 vaccine. Each CDR3 is given with its conserved first and last residue. A D gene is named only where the DNA matches it firmly. The size field is filled for only some rows; it gives once, few, many or a size class.

abundance: NA; j_gene: TRBJ2-7; v_gene: TRBV10-3; d_gene: NA; CDR3aa: CAISGSSDEQYF; CDR3nt: TGTGCCATCAGTGGCAGTAGCGACGAGCAGTACTTC
abundance: NA; j_gene: TRBJ2-1; v_gene: TRBV2; d_gene: NA; CDR3aa: CASARDYNEQFF; CDR3nt: TGTGCCAGCGCTAGGGACTACAATGAGCAGTTCTTC
abundance: NA; j_gene: TRBJ2-3; v_gene: TRBV7-6; d_gene: TRBD2; CDR3aa: CASSFGLAGRRVSTDTQYF; CDR3nt: TGTGCCAGCAGCTTTGGCCTAGCGGGCCGCCGGGTGAGCACAGATACGCAGTATTTT
abundance: NA; j_gene: TRBJ2-2; v_gene: TRBV5-1; d_gene: NA; CDR3aa: CASKRADTGELFF; CDR3nt: TGCGCCAGCAAGCGGGCAGACACCGGGGAGCTGTTTTTT
abundance: NA; j_gene: TRBJ2-1; v_gene: TRBV9; d_gene: NA; CDR3aa: CASSVATRAHGEQFF; CDR3nt: TGTGCCAGCAGCGTAGCTACGAGGGCCCATGGTGAGCAGTTCTTC
abundance: NA; j_gene: TRBJ1-1; v_gene: TRBV11-2; d_gene: NA; CDR3aa: CASSLVRGWNTEAFF; CDR3nt: TGTGCCAGCAGCTTAGTTAGGGGATGGAACACTGAAGCTTTCTTT
abundance: NA; j_gene: TRBJ2-7; v_gene: TRBV7-3; d_gene: NA; CDR3aa: CASSARVANRYEQYF; CDR3nt: TGTGCCAGCAGCGCAAGGGTAGCGAACCGCTACGAGCAGTACTTC
abundance: NA; j_gene: TRBJ1-2; v_gene: TRBV3-1/TRBV3-2; d_gene: NA; CDR3aa: CASSQSSYGYTF; CDR3nt: TGTGCCAGCAGCCAATCATCTTATGGCTACACCTTC
abundance: NA; j_gene: TRBJ2-7; v_gene: TRBV24-1; d_gene: TRBD1; CDR3aa: CATSPDRGTDEQYF; CDR3nt: TGTGCCACCAGCCCGGACAGGGGGACTGATGAGCAGTACTTC
abundance: NA; j_gene: TRBJ2-7; v_gene: TRBV10-3; d_gene: NA; CDR3aa: CAISSNYEQYF; CDR3nt: TGTGCCATCAGTTCTAACTACGAGCAGTACTTC
abundance: NA; j_gene: TRBJ2-4; v_gene: TRBV28; d_gene: TRBD1; CDR3aa: CASTPGQGSKNIQYF; CDR3nt: TGTGCCAGCACTCCGGGACAGGGGTCGAAAAACATTCAGTACTTC
abundance: once; j_gene: TRBJ2-3; v_gene: TRBV30; d_gene: TRBD2; CDR3aa: CAWSRSGIPRTDTQYF; CDR3nt: TGTGCCTGGAGTCGTAGCGGGATCCCTCGCACAGATACGCAGTATTTT
abundance: NA; j_gene: TRBJ1-1; v_gene: TRBV18; d_gene: NA; CDR3aa: CASSPTGGNTEAFF; CDR3nt: TGTGCCAGCTCCCCGACAGGAGGGAACACTGAAGCTTTCTTT
abundance: NA; j_gene: TRBJ2-7; v_gene: TRBV6-5; d_gene: NA; CDR3aa: CASTRDSYEQYF; CDR3nt: TGTGCCAGCACCAGGGACTCCTACGAGCAGTACTTC
abundance: NA; j_gene: TRBJ2-3; v_gene: TRBV27; d_gene: NA; CDR3aa: CASSSAGTLSTDTQYF; CDR3nt: TGTGCCAGCAGTTCTGCTGGGACACTTTCCACAGATACGCAGTATTTT
abundance: NA; j_gene: TRBJ2-7; v_gene: TRBV27; d_gene: NA; CDR3aa: CASRTRGTDSYEQYF; CDR3nt: TGTGCCAGCAGGACGAGGGGAACAGACTCCTACGAGCAGTACTTC
abundance: NA; j_gene: TRBJ2-5; v_gene: TRBV18; d_gene: NA; CDR3aa: CASSRQETQYF; CDR3nt: TGTGCCAGCTCCCGCCAAGAGACCCAGTACTTC
abundance: NA; j_gene: TRBJ2-3; v_gene: TRBV20-1; d_gene: NA; CDR3aa: CSASLQPTDTQYF; CDR3nt: TGCAGTGCTAGTCTGCAGCCCACAGATACGCAGTATTTT
abundance: NA; j_gene: TRBJ2-7; v_gene: TRBV14; d_gene: TRBD2; CDR3aa: CASSPSGSYEQYF; CDR3nt: TGTGCCAGCAGCCCTAGCGGGAGTTACGAGCAGTACTTC
abundance: NA; j_gene: TRBJ2-3; v_gene: TRBV2; d_gene: NA; CDR3aa: CASSDLDPRRDTQYF; CDR3nt: TGTGCCAGCAGTGACCTCGATCCCCGGAGAGATACGCAGTATTTT
abundance: NA; j_gene: TRBJ1-1; v_gene: TRBV28; d_gene: TRBD1; CDR3aa: CASSATGANTEAFF; CDR3nt: TGTGCCAGCAGTGCAACAGGGGCGAACACTGAAGCTTTCTTT
abundance: NA; j_gene: TRBJ2-3; v_gene: TRBV7-2; d_gene: TRBD1; CDR3aa: CASSQRQGRTDTQYF; CDR3nt: TGTGCCAGCAGCCAACGACAGGGACGGACAGATACGCAGTATTTT
abundance: NA; j_gene: TRBJ1-1; v_gene: TRBV2; d_gene: NA; CDR3aa: CASSWGRMNTEAFF; CDR3nt: TGTGCCAGCAGTTGGGGGCGGATGAACACTGAAGCTTTCTTT
abundance: NA; j_gene: TRBJ1-5; v_gene: TRBV2; d_gene: NA; CDR3aa: CASSLAGNQPQHF; CDR3nt: TGTGCCAGCAGTTTGGCCGGCAATCAGCCCCAGCATTTT
abundance: NA; j_gene: TRBJ1-2; v_gene: TRBV29-1; d_gene: NA; CDR3aa: CSVEEYDRYTF; CDR3nt: TGCAGCGTTGAGGAGTACGATCGCTACACCTTC
abundance: NA; j_gene: TRBJ1-1; v_gene: TRBV6-5; d_gene: TRBD1; CDR3aa: CASTPRPGQGGEAFF; CDR3nt: TGTGCCAGCACTCCTAGACCGGGACAGGGGGGTGAAGCTTTCTTT
abundance: NA; j_gene: TRBJ2-2; v_gene: TRBV11-3; d_gene: NA; CDR3aa: CASSLDSLNTGELFF; CDR3nt: TGTGCCAGCAGCTTAGATTCCCTAAACACCGGGGAGCTGTTTTTT
abundance: NA; j_gene: TRBJ1-6; v_gene: TRBV7-3; d_gene: TRBD1; CDR3aa: CASSLTGTGGSPLHF; CDR3nt: TGTGCCAGCAGCCTAACCGGGACAGGGGGCTCACCCCTCCACTTT
abundance: NA; j_gene: TRBJ2-3; v_gene: TRBV5-4; d_gene: TRBD2; CDR3aa: CASSFRASGNTDTQYF; CDR3nt: TGTGCCAGCAGCTTTAGGGCTAGCGGTAACACAGATACGCAGTATTTT